These 18 T cell receptor beta chains were all obtained from the same sample, sequenced in a study of cytomegalovirus exposure and HLA in healthy donors. Data came from immunoSEQ multiplex PCR; TCRdb stores just in-frame clones and leaves some out. The data show 70,000 to 95,000 clones, 90% to 95% seen once. Sequenced input: PBMCs. These receptors were taken from a woman in her thirties in good health and CMV-seronegative.

The DNA of the CDR3 is TGTGCCAGCACCGACGGAGCTGAGCAGTTCTTC. It yields the protein CASTDGAEQFF. This chain uses TRBV6-5 with TRBJ2-1; D is unresolved. The length of the CDR3 is 11 residues. V was clipped by 7 bases and J by 9 bases, with 10 bases between them. From germline, CDR1 is MNHEY and CDR2 SVGAGI.

V and J are TRBV30 and TRBJ2-2; D remains ambiguous. Germline CDR1 and CDR2: GTSNPN and SVGIG (reference sequence). The CDR3 is 13 amino acids. V was pared by 0 bases and J by 6 bases, with 8 bases between. The CDR3 here is CAWSVQPAGELFF. The CDR3 DNA reads TGTGCCTGGAGTGTACAGCCGGCCGGGGAGCTGTTTTTT.

This chain connects TRBV19 to TRBJ2-3; TRBD2 is a possible D gene (5 bases). Between the trimmed V and J ends, which lost 0 bases and 0 bases, there was a span of 13 bases. The germline CDR1 and CDR2 sequences are LNHDA and SQIVND (reference sequence). The CDR3 is 17 amino acids. The CDR3 region has the DNA TGTGCCAGTAGTATAGATCGGAGCGGAAGAAGCACAGATACGCAGTATTTT. Amino acids: CASSIDRSGRSTDTQYF.

The gene calls are TRBV5-8 and TRBJ2-2; 8 bases align to TRBD1. Losses at the gene ends were 2 bases for V and 2 bases for J; bases not matched to a gene: 5. CDR1 is SGHTS and CDR2 is YDEGEE in the germline V gene. CDR3 length: 16 residues. The CDR3 coding sequence is TGTGCCAGCAGCTTAGAACAGGGGGTTAACACCGGGGAGCTGTTTTTT. It specifies CASSLEQGVNTGELFF. Looking up the rest from reference TRBV5-8 and TRBJ2-2 gives the full variable domain: EAGVTQSPTHLIKTRGQQATLRCSPISGHTSVYWYQQALGLGLQFLLWYDEGEERNRGNFPPRFSGRQFPNYSSELNVNALELEDSALYLCASSLEQGVNTGELFFGEGSRLTVL.

The chain joins TRBV4-1 to TRBJ1-5, with 8 bases identical to TRBD1. V lost 1 base and J lost 3; bases outside the gene matches: 5. The CDR3 is made up of 16 amino acids. From germline, CDR1 is MGHRA and CDR2 YSYEKL. The CDR3 nucleotides are TGCGCCAGCAGCCAAGCGGGACAGGTAAACAATCAGCCCCAGCATTTT. Protein sequence: CASSQAGQVNNQPQHF.

The J gene is TRBJ2-3, the V gene TRBV6-1; TRBD1 might be the D (6 bases). Germline V gene data show CDR1 as MNHNS and CDR2 as SASEGT. The CDR3 sequence is 16 residues long. V lost 4 bases and J 0 bases, leaving 14 bases between the germline ends. The CDR3 loop reads CASSAGAGWSTDTQYF. The CDR3 coding sequence is TGTGCCAGCAGTGCAGGGGCTGGATGGAGCACAGATACGCAGTATTTT.

The chain couples TRBV6-4 to TRBJ2-2; D gene unclear. Trimming took 6 bases from V and 4 from J, leaving 12 bases between them. This CDR3 has 14 residues. The germline V gene has CDR1 MRHNA and CDR2 SNTAGT. CDR3 bases: TGTGCCAGCAGCCTCGCTGAGTTCACCGGGGAGCTGTTTTTT. It translates to CASSLAEFTGELFF.

This clone was recorded once. This sequence joins TRBV5-1 and TRBJ2-2; TRBD2 is a possible D gene (6 bases). The V end was cut by 6 bases, the J end by 5 bases, with 14 bases between. CDR1 is SGHRS and CDR2 is YFSETQ in the germline V gene. The CDR3 loop spans 14 amino acids. DNA for the CDR3: TGCGCCAGCACTGAGGCAGGGAGGACCGGGGAGCTGTTTTTT. As protein: CASTEAGRTGELFF.

The chain employs TRBV30 and TRBJ1-3; a weak D match, TRBD1 (6 bases). The CDR3 has 17 residues. Trimming took 0 bases from V and 0 from J, leaving 15 bases between them. CDR1 is GTSNPN, CDR2 SVGIG, per germline (reference sequence). CDR3 in amino acids: CAWSVSRGGPSGNTIYF. The CDR3 DNA reads TGTGCCTGGAGTGTGTCGAGGGGGGGGCCCTCTGGAAACACCATATATTTT.

The rearrangement uses TRBV27 and TRBJ2-7; 8 bases fit TRBD2. CDR3 size: 13 residues. Germline trimming cut 6 bases from V and 2 bases from J; bases unmatched to any gene: 3. Germline V CDR1 and CDR2: MNHEY, SMNVEV (reference sequence). CDR3: CASSPTSAYEQYF. CDR3 DNA: TGTGCCAGCAGCCCGACTAGCGCCTACGAGCAGTACTTC.

The rearrangement uses TRBV19 and TRBJ1-3, with D maybe TRBD1 (5 bases). Germline V gene sequence: CDR1 LNHDA, CDR2 SQIVND (reference sequence). V was pared by 3 bases and J by 2 bases, with 17 bases between. CDR3 length: 17 residues. The CDR3 DNA is TGTGCCAGTAGTATCGGGGGACGTGTTCATGCTGGAAACACCATATATTTT. Encoded protein: CASSIGGRVHAGNTIYF.

The rearrangement uses TRBV7-8 and TRBJ2-7; the match to TRBD1 covers 7 bases. Per germline, CDR1 SGHVS and CDR2 FQNEAQ. The CDR3 consists of 13 residues. The V and J ends lost 7 bases and 0 bases, in that order; junction bases with no gene match: 3. CDR3 coding DNA: TGTGCCAGCACCTCAGGGGGCTCCTACGAGCAGTACTTC. Protein product: CASTSGGSYEQYF.

This clone was seen only once. The V gene is TRBV28, the J gene TRBJ1-2, with D maybe TRBD1 (6 bases). Germline CDR1 MDHEN, CDR2 SYDVKM. V was pared by 2 bases and J by 4 bases, with 11 bases between. The length of the CDR3 is 14 residues. The CDR3 DNA reads TGTGCCAGCAGTTTAGGGCAGGGGCGCTATGGCTACACCTTC. Amino acids: CASSLGQGRYGYTF.

V and J are TRBV30 and TRBJ1-2, with 8 bases fitting TRBD1. CDR3 size: 14 residues. Trimming cost V 2 bases and J 5 bases; bases outside gene matches: 7. Germline values: CDR1 GTSNPN, CDR2 SVGIG (reference sequence). CDR3 sequence (DNA): TGTGCCTGGAGTTTAGGACAGGGAGGGTATGGCTACACCTTC. Its protein is CAWSLGQGGYGYTF. Using reference TRBV30 and TRBJ1-2 for the parts outside the CDR3, the full variable domain is SQTIHQWPATLVQPVGSPLSLECTVEGTSNPNLYWYRQAAGRGLQLLFYSVGIGQISSEVPQNLSASRPQDRQFILSSKKLLLSDSGFYLCAWSLGQGGYGYTFGSGTRLTVV.

This rearrangement joins TRBV30 to TRBJ1-1; no reliable D call. V was shortened by 2 bases and J by 0 bases, with 10 bases between the two germline ends. The V gene's germline CDR1 is GTSNPN and CDR2 SVGIG (reference sequence). This CDR3 has 14 amino acids. The CDR3, as DNA: TGTGCCTGGAGTCTCCCGAGGGTGAACACTGAAGCTTTCTTT. Protein sequence: CAWSLPRVNTEAFF.

The CDR3 DNA sequence: TGTGCCAGGGGGGGACAGAGCAATTATAATTCACCCCTCCACTTT. Its translation: CARGGQSNYNSPLHF. The chain combines TRBV2 with TRBJ1-6; 7 bases are a match to TRBD1. V was pared by 9 bases and J by 4 bases, with 9 bases of the junction left unmatched. The CDR3 loop spans 15 amino acids. From germline, CDR1 is SNHLY and CDR2 FYNNEI.

The CDR3 DNA reads as TGTGCCAGCAGCTTAGGTGGAACTACCTACGAGCAGTACTTC. This encodes CASSLGGTTYEQYF. V usage is TRBV11-2 and J usage is TRBJ2-7, with D uncertain. This CDR3 region has 14 residues. The germline gives CDR1 SGHAT, CDR2 FQNNGV. Trimming took off 1 base at V and 2 bases at J, with 9 bases between the two ends.

This clone was picked up one time. The chain joins TRBV5-4 to TRBJ1-1, with TRBD1 matching 7 bases. Trimming at V came to 2 bases and at J to 3 bases, leaving 4 bases not matched to a gene. Germline CDR1 reads SGHNT; CDR2 reads YYREEE (reference sequence). The CDR3 consists of 14 residues. CDR3 in amino acids: CASSLQGKDTEAFF. The CDR3 nucleotides read TGTGCCAGCAGCTTACAGGGGAAGGACACTGAAGCTTTCTTT.